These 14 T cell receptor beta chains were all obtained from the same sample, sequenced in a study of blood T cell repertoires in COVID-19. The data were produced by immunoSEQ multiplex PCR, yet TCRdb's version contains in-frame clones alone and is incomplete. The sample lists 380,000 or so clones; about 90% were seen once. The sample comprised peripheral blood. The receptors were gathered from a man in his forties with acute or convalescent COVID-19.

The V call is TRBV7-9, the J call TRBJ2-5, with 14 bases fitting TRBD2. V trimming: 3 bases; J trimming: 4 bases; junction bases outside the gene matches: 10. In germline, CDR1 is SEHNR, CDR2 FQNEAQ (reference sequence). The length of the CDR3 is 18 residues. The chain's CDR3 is CASSFFPGLAGDLETQYF. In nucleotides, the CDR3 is TGTGCCAGCAGCTTCTTTCCGGGACTAGCGGGGGACTTAGAGACCCAGTACTTC. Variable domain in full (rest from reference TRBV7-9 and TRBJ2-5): DTGVSQNPRHKITKRGQNVTFRCDPISEHNRLYWYRQTLGQGPEFLTYFQNEAQLEKSRLLSDRFSAERPKGSFSTLEIQRTEQGDSAMYLCASSFFPGLAGDLETQYFGPGTRLLVL.

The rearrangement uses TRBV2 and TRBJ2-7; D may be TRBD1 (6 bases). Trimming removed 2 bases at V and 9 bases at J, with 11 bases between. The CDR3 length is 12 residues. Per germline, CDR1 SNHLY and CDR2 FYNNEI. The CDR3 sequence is CASSESRTVQYF. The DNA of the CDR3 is TGTGCCAGCAGTGAATCAAGGACAGTGCAGTACTTC.

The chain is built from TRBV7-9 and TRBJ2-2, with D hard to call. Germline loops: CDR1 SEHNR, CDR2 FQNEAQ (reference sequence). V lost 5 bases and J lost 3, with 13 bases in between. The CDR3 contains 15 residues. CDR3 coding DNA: TGTGCCAGCAGCCTCGCCTCGGTTGACACCGGGGAGCTGTTTTTT. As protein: CASSLASVDTGELFF.

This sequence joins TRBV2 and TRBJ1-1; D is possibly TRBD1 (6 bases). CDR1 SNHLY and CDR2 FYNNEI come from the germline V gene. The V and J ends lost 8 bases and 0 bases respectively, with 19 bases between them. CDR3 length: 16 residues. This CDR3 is CASWGVWDILNTEAFF. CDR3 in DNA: TGTGCCAGCTGGGGTGTATGGGACATATTGAACACTGAAGCTTTCTTT.

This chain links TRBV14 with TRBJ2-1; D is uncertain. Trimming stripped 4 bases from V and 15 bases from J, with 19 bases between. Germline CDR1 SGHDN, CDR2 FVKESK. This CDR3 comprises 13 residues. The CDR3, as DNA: TGTGCCAGCAGCCCCTCGATATCAACCATGAGGTTCTTC. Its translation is CASSPSISTMRFF.

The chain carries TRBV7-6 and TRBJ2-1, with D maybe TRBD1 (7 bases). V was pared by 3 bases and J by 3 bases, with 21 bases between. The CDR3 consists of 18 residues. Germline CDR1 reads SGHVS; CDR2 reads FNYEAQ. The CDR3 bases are TGTGCCAGCAGCTTTTCGTTTAATCGACAGGGACTCTACAATGAGCAGTTCTTC. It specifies CASSFSFNRQGLYNEQFF.

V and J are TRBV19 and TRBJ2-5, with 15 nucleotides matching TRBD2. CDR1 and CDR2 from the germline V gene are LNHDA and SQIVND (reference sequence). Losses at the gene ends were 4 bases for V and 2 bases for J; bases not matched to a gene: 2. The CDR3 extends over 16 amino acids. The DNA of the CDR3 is TGTGCCAGTAGTAAGGGGACTAGCGGGGGGCAAGAGACCCAGTACTTC. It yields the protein CASSKGTSGGQETQYF.

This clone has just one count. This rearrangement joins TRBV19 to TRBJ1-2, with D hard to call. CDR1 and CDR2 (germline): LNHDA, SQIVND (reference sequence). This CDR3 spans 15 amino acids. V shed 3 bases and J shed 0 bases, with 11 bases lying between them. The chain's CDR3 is CASSIWANPNYGYTF. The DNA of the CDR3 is TGTGCCAGTAGTATTTGGGCAAATCCTAACTATGGCTACACCTTC.

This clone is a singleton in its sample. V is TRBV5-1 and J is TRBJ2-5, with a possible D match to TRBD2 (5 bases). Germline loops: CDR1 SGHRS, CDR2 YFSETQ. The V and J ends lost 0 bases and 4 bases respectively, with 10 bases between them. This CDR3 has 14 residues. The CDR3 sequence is CASSLGTPGETQYF. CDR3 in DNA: TGCGCCAGCAGCTTGGGGACTCCTGGAGAGACCCAGTACTTC.

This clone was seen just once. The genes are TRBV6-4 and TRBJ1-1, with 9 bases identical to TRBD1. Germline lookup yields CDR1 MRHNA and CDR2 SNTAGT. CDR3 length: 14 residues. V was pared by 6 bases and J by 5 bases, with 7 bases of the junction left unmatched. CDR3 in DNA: TGTGCCAGCAGATGGGAACAGGGGGCTACTGAAGCTTTCTTT. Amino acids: CASRWEQGATEAFF.

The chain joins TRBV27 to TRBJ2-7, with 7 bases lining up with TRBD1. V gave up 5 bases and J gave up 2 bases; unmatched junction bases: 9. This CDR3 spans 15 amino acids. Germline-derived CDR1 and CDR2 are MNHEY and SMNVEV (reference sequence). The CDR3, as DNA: TGTGCCAGCAGTAAGAGTGTCGACAGGGCCTACGAGCAGTACTTC. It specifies CASSKSVDRAYEQYF.

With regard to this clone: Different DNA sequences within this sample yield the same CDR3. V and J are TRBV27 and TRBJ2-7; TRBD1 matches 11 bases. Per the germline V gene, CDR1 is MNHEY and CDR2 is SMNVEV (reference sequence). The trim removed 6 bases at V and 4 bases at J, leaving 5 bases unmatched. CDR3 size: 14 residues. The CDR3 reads CASSPGQGAYEQYF. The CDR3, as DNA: TGTGCCAGCAGCCCCGGACAGGGGGCATACGAGCAGTACTTC.

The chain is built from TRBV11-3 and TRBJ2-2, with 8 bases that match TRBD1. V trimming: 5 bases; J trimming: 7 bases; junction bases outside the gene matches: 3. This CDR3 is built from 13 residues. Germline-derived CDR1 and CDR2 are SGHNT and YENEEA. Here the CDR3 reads CASSHDRGGELFF. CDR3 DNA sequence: TGTGCCAGCAGCCATGACAGGGGCGGGGAGCTGTTTTTT.

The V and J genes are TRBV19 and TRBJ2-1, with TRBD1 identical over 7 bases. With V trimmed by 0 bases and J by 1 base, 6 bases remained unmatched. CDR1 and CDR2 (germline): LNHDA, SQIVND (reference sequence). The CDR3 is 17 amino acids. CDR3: CASSIEGTVPSYNEQFF. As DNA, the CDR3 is TGTGCCAGTAGTATAGAGGGGACAGTTCCGTCCTACAATGAGCAGTTCTTC.